The 10 T cell receptor beta chains listed next were all sequenced from one sample in a study of cytotoxic CD8 clonotypes in ibrutinib-treated CLL. Profiled with immunoSEQ multiplex PCR; TCRdb holds only in-frame clones, not every one. This table holds roughly 160,000 clones, roughly 86% found once. The specimen comprised PBMCs, sampled after 12 months of ibrutinib treatment. The receptors derive from a human donor with chronic lymphocytic leukemia.

The gene calls are TRBV27 and TRBJ2-6; D gene unclear. Per the germline V gene, CDR1 is MNHEY and CDR2 is SMNVEV (reference sequence). The CDR3 extends over 16 amino acids. V shed 5 bases and J shed 4 bases, with 15 bases lying between them. The CDR3 nucleotides are TGTGCCAGCAGTCCCACGTCCTGGGGAGGGGCCAACGTCCTGACTTTC. It yields the protein CASSPTSWGGANVLTF.

The gene calls are TRBV19 and TRBJ1-2; TRBD1 matches at 7 bases. The V and J ends lost 5 bases and 7 bases, in that order; junction bases with no gene match: 10. CDR3 size: 14 residues. From germline, CDR1 is LNHDA and CDR2 SQIVND (reference sequence). CDR3 sequence reads: CASSPSWDSAGYTF. DNA for the CDR3: TGTGCCAGTAGTCCCTCGTGGGACAGCGCTGGCTACACCTTC.

The chain is built from TRBV11-3 and TRBJ2-2, with D perhaps TRBD2 (5 bases). Germline V gene sequence: CDR1 SGHNT, CDR2 YENEEA. The CDR3 is made up of 14 amino acids. Trimming took off 1 base at V and 3 bases at J, with 6 bases between the two ends. CDR3 region: CASSLGRYTGELFF. The CDR3 DNA reads as TGTGCCAGCAGCTTAGGGAGGTACACCGGGGAGCTGTTTTTT.

The V gene is TRBV7-2, the J gene TRBJ2-3, with D perhaps TRBD2 (5 bases). V was clipped by 6 bases and J by 5 bases, with 9 bases between them. The CDR3 runs to 12 residues. The germline V gene has CDR1 SGHTA and CDR2 FQGNSA. The CDR3 loop reads CASSSRGDTQYF. The CDR3 DNA reads TGTGCCAGCAGTTCACGGGGAGATACGCAGTATTTT.

The CDR3 sequence: CASSSHRNTEAFF. DNA for the CDR3: TGTGCCAGCAGCTCTCACAGGAACACTGAAGCTTTCTTT. The chain is built from TRBV5-5 and TRBJ1-1, with D unresolved. V lost 3 bases to trimming and J lost 1 base, with 7 bases between them. CDR1 SGHKS and CDR2 YYEKEE come from the germline V gene (reference sequence). The CDR3 totals 13 residues.

The CDR3 DNA follows: TGTGCCAGCAGCTTATGGCGCCAAGAGACCCAGTACTTC. Protein product: CASSLWRQETQYF. The chain carries TRBV11-2 and TRBJ2-5; no clear D. The germline V gene encodes CDR1 SGHAT and CDR2 FQNNGV. The V end was cut by 2 bases, the J end by 1 base, with 5 bases between. The CDR3 sequence is 13 residues long.

The chain recombines TRBV19 with TRBJ1-6; 10 bases align to TRBD1. V shed 8 bases, J shed 7 bases, and the junction held 5 bases outside the gene matches. Germline loops: CDR1 LNHDA, CDR2 SQIVND (reference sequence). The CDR3 has 14 residues. CDR3 in amino acids: CASGRTGGNSPLHF. CDR3 sequence (DNA): TGTGCCAGTGGGAGGACAGGGGGGAATTCACCCCTCCACTTT.

The gene calls are TRBV7-9 and TRBJ2-3, with TRBD2 identical over 10 bases. Germline CDR1 is SEHNR and CDR2 is FQNEAQ (reference sequence). Losses at the gene ends were 1 base for V and 4 bases for J; bases not matched to a gene: 5. The CDR3 extends over 16 amino acids. CDR3 loop: CASSLGASGGSDTQYF. The CDR3 bases are TGTGCCAGCAGCTTAGGAGCTAGCGGGGGATCAGATACGCAGTATTTT.

This chain joins TRBV7-2 and TRBJ1-1; TRBD1 is a possible D gene (6 bases). V lost 4 bases and J lost 8, with 14 bases in between. The CDR3 consists of 13 residues. From germline, CDR1 is SGHTA and CDR2 FQGNSA. The CDR3 DNA reads TGTGCCAGCAGCTCAGGGGCGTCTTGGGAAGCTTTCTTT. It encodes CASSSGASWEAFF. Together with reference TRBV7-2 and TRBJ1-1, the CDR3 gives the full variable domain: GAGVSQSPSNKVTEKGKDVELRCDPISGHTALYWYRQSLGQGLEFLIYFQGNSAPDKSGLPSDRFSAERTGGSVSTLTIQRTQQEDSAVYLCASSSGASWEAFFGQGTRLTVV.

The chain has TRBV19 and TRBJ2-7, with 9 bases lining up with TRBD1. Per the germline V gene, CDR1 is LNHDA and CDR2 is SQIVND (reference sequence). This CDR3 spans 15 amino acids. Unmatched junction bases numbered 7, after V lost 5 bases and J lost 2 bases. The CDR3 bases are TGTGCCAGTAGTCCCGGACAGGGGCAGGCCTACGAGCAGTACTTC. It translates to CASSPGQGQAYEQYF.